The subject of this entry is one T cell receptor beta chain. Sample treatment: over 15 received Ad26.COV2.S at low or high dose, single or two shots; several received placebo; per-sample allocation not given. Specimen acquisition occurred on day 63 following the initial vaccine or placebo injection. Wuhan-strain SARS-CoV-2 spike was expressed by the Ad26 vector that made up the vaccine. The data were obtained in a study of Ad26.COV2.S vaccination and SARS-CoV-2 variants. About the study: Intramuscular Ad26.COV2.S doses were given once or twice, 56 days apart.

Looked up from germline, CDR1 is MDHEN and CDR2 is SYDVKM. The CDR3 is made up of 13 amino acids. Trimming cost V 5 bases and J 8 bases, with 12 bases left between them. Measured with immunoSEQ multiplex PCR; TCRdb has only the in-frame clones, and not every one. The data contain approximately 410,000 clones, 92% of them singletons. Sequenced here: peripheral blood, sampled in a trial of Ad26.COV2.S vaccine versus placebo. The clonotype was recovered from a person aged 18 to 59 who received the Ad26.COV2.S COVID-19 vaccine or a placebo. The J gene is TRBJ1-4, the V gene TRBV28; D is uncertain. DNA for the CDR3: TGTGCCAGCAGTGCCTGGACTGAGGAAAAACTGTTTTTT. It specifies CASSAWTEEKLFF.